A single sample is the source of the 5 T cell receptor beta chains below, sequenced in a study of beta chain features in type 1 diabetes. Overall study findings and caveats: Moderately but significantly shorter TCRB CDR3s were found in Type 1 diabetes patients in all four CD4+ subsets.

Which antigens these TCRs recognize remains unknown. Of the isolated RNA, all was reverse transcribed, and so the sequenced material was expressed TCRB transcripts. TCRdb's copy holds only in-frame clones and misses some; the assay was immunoSEQ multiplex PCR. The table records about 270,000 clones, over 11% of them present only once. The source material was naive CD4+ T cells from blood. The origin of the receptors is a man between 25 and 39 years old with type 1 diabetes.

This clone was seen more than once but under ten times. Within the sample, other DNA sequences also encode this same CDR3. The chain recombines TRBV10-3 with TRBJ1-5; D gene uncertain. CDR3 size: 13 residues. Germline CDR1 is ENHRY and CDR2 is SYGVKD. V shed 0 bases and J shed 5 bases, with 5 bases lying between them. CDR3 protein: CAISESEDQPQHF. The CDR3 bases are TGTGCCATCAGTGAGTCGGAGGATCAGCCCCAGCATTTT.

This clone was seen only a few times. The gene calls are TRBV2 and TRBJ2-5, with TRBD1 matching over 9 bases. The CDR3 consists of 15 residues. J lost 5 bases, V lost 5 bases, and 9 bases had no gene match. CDR1 is SNHLY and CDR2 is FYNNEI in the germline V gene. The CDR3 DNA sequence: TGTGCCAGCAGTCCTCTTCTAGGACAGGGGGAGACCCAGTACTTC. The encoded protein is CASSPLLGQGETQYF.

The CDR3 DNA reads TGTGCCAGCAGCTCAGATTACTACGAGCAGTACTTC. Encoded protein: CASSSDYYEQYF. The chain employs TRBV5-6 and TRBJ2-7; D is undetermined. Trimming removed 3 bases from V and 3 bases from J, with 7 bases in between. Per germline, CDR1 SGHDT and CDR2 YYEEEE. The CDR3 covers 12 residues.

A few counts support this clone. V and J are TRBV27 and TRBJ2-3; D possibly corresponds to TRBD1 (5 bases). Germline values: CDR1 MNHEY, CDR2 SMNVEV (reference sequence). Trimming removed 3 bases at V and 2 bases at J, with 9 bases between. This CDR3 contains 14 residues. CDR3 sequence (DNA): TGTGCCAGCAGTTTTCAGGGATACACAGATACGCAGTATTTT. Residues: CASSFQGYTDTQYF.

This sequence joins TRBV4-1 and TRBJ2-7, with D possibly matching TRBD2 (5 bases). CDR3 length: 14 amino acids. V lost 1 base and J lost 5, with 12 bases in between. Germline V gene lookup returns CDR1 MGHRA and CDR2 YSYEKL. The CDR3 here is CASSQVLALDEQYF. In DNA, the CDR3 is TGCGCCAGCAGCCAAGTCTTAGCGTTGGACGAGCAGTACTTC.